The clone carrying this T cell receptor beta chain was counted only a few times. The target antigen is unknown. The data were taken from a study of cytomegalovirus exposure and HLA in healthy donors. Sequenced by immunoSEQ multiplex PCR; TCRdb stores in-frame clones only, minus some. This table holds a few hundred thousand clones, 65% to 85% found once. The donors were in the roughly 130-subject validation cohort, distinct from the roughly 700-subject first cohort. Study-level points and caveats: Accounts indicate the classifier identified cytomegalovirus status with strong specificity and sensitivity. The study flagged around 150 TCR beta chains as cytomegalovirus-associated.

CDR3 size: 13 residues. The V end lost 6 bases, the J end lost 1 base, and 9 bases lay between the germline ends. Germline V gene data show CDR1 as MGHRA and CDR2 as YSYEKL. The rearrangement uses TRBV4-1 and TRBJ1-1; D is uncertain. Source material: PBMCs. The sequence derives from a woman aged 25 to 45 in good health and CMV-seropositive. This chain's CDR3 is CASRLYPNTEAFF. The CDR3 DNA reads TGCGCCAGCAGACTCTATCCGAACACTGAAGCTTTCTTT.